This is a list of T cell receptor beta chains from one sample in a study of blood T cell repertoires in COVID-19. Sequencing was performed with immunoSEQ multiplex PCR; in TCRdb, only in-frame clones are kept and a portion is missing. Of some 200,000 clones detected, roughly nine tenths appear once; the ten largest clones hold approximately 21%. The sample comprised peripheral blood. The source of these receptors is a man in his 60s with active or convalescent COVID-19. Both conserved end residues are part of each CDR3. D genes are given only for firm matches. Clone size is not always given. Where it is, it says once, few, many or a class for expanded clones.

>TRBJ1-1|-|TRBV5-1|-
TGCGCCAGCAGCCTAGGGGAGGCTGAAGCTTTCTTT
CASSLGEAEAFF
>TRBJ2-1|-|TRBV2|-
TGTGCCAGCAGTGTCGAGGGCCTGGCTTACAATGAGCAGTTCTTC
CASSVEGLAYNEQFF
>TRBJ2-7|-|TRBV2|TRBD1
TGTGCCTCCACCGGGACAGGGAAACAGAACTACGAGCAGTACTTC
CASTGTGKQNYEQYF
>TRBJ1-2|-|TRBV28|-
TGTGCCAGCAGTTTACGACTCTATGGCTACACCTTC
CASSLRLYGYTF
>TRBJ1-2|-|TRBV5-6|-
TGTGCCAGCAGCCCCAATGGCAGGGGAGACTATGGCTACACCTTC
CASSPNGRGDYGYTF
>TRBJ1-4|once|TRBV30|-
TGTGCCTGGAGTGGACAGGTTCGGGAAAAACTGTTTTTT
CAWSGQVREKLFF
>TRBJ1-5|-|TRBV3-1/TRBV3-2|-
TGTGCCAGCAGCCAAGGAGGGGGTCATCAGCCCCAGCATTTT
CASSQGGGHQPQHF
>TRBJ1-5|-|TRBV29-1|-
TGCAGCGCCGGGGACAAGAATCAGCCCCAGCATTTT
CSAGDKNQPQHF
>TRBJ1-5|-|TRBV23-1|-
TGCGCCAGACACCCATCGAGGAGGGCCAGCAATCAGCCCCAGCATTTT
CARHPSRRASNQPQHF
>TRBJ2-3|-|TRBV9|-
TGTGCCAGCAGCGCCGGGACACTAGACCAAAATACGCAGTATTTT
CASSAGTLDQNTQYF
>TRBJ1-5|-|TRBV9|-
TGTGCCAGCAGCGTAGTTTCGGGGAAGTTGGGCAATCAGCCCCAGCATTTT
CASSVVSGKLGNQPQHF
>TRBJ1-4|-|TRBV3-1/TRBV3-2|-
TGTGCCAGCAGGTCCTCGGGGGGTGAAAAACTGTTTTTT
CASRSSGGEKLFF
>TRBJ1-2|once|TRBV29-1|-
TGCAGCGCCGAGGCCGGCCTAGCCTATGGCTACACCTTC
CSAEAGLAYGYTF
>TRBJ1-2|-|TRBV15|-
TGTGCCACCAAGTCGAACAGGCAGATTAACTATGGCTACACCTTC
CATKSNRQINYGYTF
>TRBJ1-4|-|TRBV15|TRBD1
TGTGCCACCAGCAGGGCCGGACAGGGGATGACACCAACTAATGAAAAACTGTTTTTT
CATSRAGQGMTPTNEKLFF
>TRBJ2-7|-|TRBV5-5|TRBD1
TGTGCCAGCAGCTTGGAGACAGGGTATAACGAGCAGTACTTC
CASSLETGYNEQYF
>TRBJ1-4|-|TRBV6-1|TRBD1
TGTGCCAGCAGTGAACACAGGGGCGGGGATGAAAAACTGTTTTTT
CASSEHRGGDEKLFF
>TRBJ2-7|many|TRBV19|TRBD2
TGTGCCAGTAATCGGGGGGGCTCCTACGAGCAGTACTTC
CASNRGGSYEQYF
>TRBJ2-1|-|TRBV7-2|TRBD2
TGTGCCAGCAGCGCTCTAGCGGGGGGGAATGAGCAGTTCTTC
CASSALAGGNEQFF
>TRBJ2-4|-|TRBV7-2|TRBD2
TGTGCCAGCAGCCGTCTAGCGGGGGAAGGCATTCAGTACTTC
CASSRLAGEGIQYF
>TRBJ1-1|-|TRBV19|-
TGTGCCAGCCTTAGGGACATCGATTCCACTGAAGCTTTCTTT
CASLRDIDSTEAFF
>TRBJ2-1|few|TRBV3-1/TRBV3-2|TRBD1
TGTGCCAGCAGCGGGACAGGGATTAATTGGCAGTTCTTC
CASSGTGINWQFF
>TRBJ1-5|-|TRBV18|TRBD1
TGTGCCAGCTCACCACAGACAGGGAGTGATCAGCCCCAGCATTTT
CASSPQTGSDQPQHF
>TRBJ2-2|-|TRBV11-1|TRBD1
TGTGCCAGCAGCTTGGACAGGGTCAACACCGGGGAGCTGTTTTTT
CASSLDRVNTGELFF
>TRBJ2-5|-|TRBV3-1/TRBV3-2|TRBD2
TGTGCCAGCAGCCAAAAACCGGCGGGGGGCCCGGTCCAAGAGACCCAGTACTTC
CASSQKPAGGPVQETQYF
>TRBJ2-2|-|TRBV11-2|TRBD2
TGTGCCAGCAGCTTACAGCCCAGCGGGGGGACGAACACCGGGGAGCTGTTTTTT
CASSLQPSGGTNTGELFF
>TRBJ1-1|-|TRBV7-3|-
TGTGCCAGCAGCTTGACCGGGGGGAAGAGGACTGAAGCTTTCTTT
CASSLTGGKRTEAFF
>TRBJ2-3|-|TRBV7-6|TRBD2
TGTGCCAGCAGCTTAGATCTAGCGGCAAACACAGATACGCAGTATTTT
CASSLDLAANTDTQYF
>TRBJ2-7|medium-sized|TRBV7-9|TRBD2
TGTGCCAGCAGCACCCCTCTAGCGGGGGAGCCCTACGAGCAGTACTTC
CASSTPLAGEPYEQYF
>TRBJ2-3|-|TRBV18|TRBD2
TGTGCCAGCTCACCGGGACTAGCAGCCGATACGCAGTATTTT
CASSPGLAADTQYF
>TRBJ2-5|-|TRBV6-5|-
TGTGCCAGCAGTTACTCGAGGAACAAGGGGGAGACCCAGTACTTC
CASSYSRNKGETQYF
>TRBJ2-5|-|TRBV5-1|TRBD2
TGCGCCAGCAGCCTCGGACTAGCGGGGGGCGCCCCCCGGGAGACCCAGTACTTC
CASSLGLAGGAPRETQYF
>TRBJ1-1|-|TRBV29-1|TRBD1
TGCAGCGTCATTCCGGGACAGACAAATATGAACACTGAAGCTTTCTTT
CSVIPGQTNMNTEAFF
>TRBJ2-2|-|TRBV13|TRBD1
TGTGCCAGCAGGGGGACAGCCACCGGGGAGCTGTTTTTT
CASRGTATGELFF
>TRBJ1-1|-|TRBV5-1|TRBD1
TGCGCCAGCAGTCCGGCAGCAGGGGGCCGTGAAGCTTTCTTT
CASSPAAGGREAFF
>TRBJ1-2|-|TRBV9|TRBD1
TGTGCCAGCAGCTACGGGACAGGGGATGGGGGCTACACCTTC
CASSYGTGDGGYTF
>TRBJ2-2|-|TRBV5-1|-
TGCGCCAGCAGCTTAGTTAGCGGACCTCGTATCGGGGAGCTGTTTTTT
CASSLVSGPRIGELFF
>TRBJ2-5|-|TRBV5-1|-
TGCGCCAGCAGCCCTACCGGGACACCAATTGGGGAGACCCAGTACTTC
CASSPTGTPIGETQYF
>TRBJ1-2|-|TRBV5-1|-
TGCGCCAGCAGCGTTGACAGTTTTGGCTACACCTTC
CASSVDSFGYTF
>TRBJ1-1|-|TRBV5-1|TRBD1
TGCGCCAGCAGCACCCAGGGGGAGAACACTGAAGCTTTCTTT
CASSTQGENTEAFF
>TRBJ1-1|-|TRBV27|-
TGTGCCAGCAGTTTATCTGCGGGACGGACTGAAGCTTTCTTT
CASSLSAGRTEAFF
>TRBJ2-3|-|TRBV6-5|TRBD2
TGTGCCAGCCATAGCGGGGGGGCCGGGAATACGCAGTATTTT
CASHSGGAGNTQYF
>TRBJ1-1|few|TRBV18|-
TGTGCCAGCTCACCACAGTCGGGTAAGGACACTGAAGCTTTCTTT
CASSPQSGKDTEAFF